Listed below are T cell receptor beta chains from one sample, sequenced in a study of cytomegalovirus exposure and HLA in healthy donors. Generated by immunoSEQ multiplex PCR, the TCRdb table keeps only in-frame clones and is missing some. The table shows around 230,000 clones, with approximately 79% occurring only once. Source material: PBMCs. These receptor sequences come from a male donor in good health and CMV-seronegative. Both conserved end residues are part of each CDR3. Expanded clones are given a class, and other clones once, few, many or no size at all.

size	V	J	CDR3
once	TRBV28	TRBJ2-5	CASGGLDQETQYF
NA	TRBV6-6	TRBJ1-4	CASSYRLQGGEKLFF
NA	TRBV19	TRBJ2-7	CASSPRQSFYEQYF
NA	TRBV19	TRBJ2-1	CASSIVGQGLSGGAYNEQFF
NA	TRBV7-9	TRBJ1-3	CASSGEGTGSGNTIYF
NA	TRBV21-1	TRBJ2-1	CASSPLNEQFF
few	TRBV28	TRBJ1-5	CASSPDARTANQPQHF
NA	TRBV7-3	TRBJ2-3	CASSLELPDTQYF
once	TRBV28	TRBJ2-7	CASSRLGLDEQYF
NA	TRBV4-1	TRBJ1-2	CASSQEKRGGDGGYTF
NA	TRBV9	TRBJ2-2	CASSVSTSGTGELFF
NA	TRBV6-5	TRBJ2-3	CASSRDSTSTDTQYF
NA	TRBV5-4	TRBJ2-4	CASSFDGQSKNIQYF
NA	TRBV6-4	TRBJ1-5	CASSDRGGQPQHF
once	TRBV4-1	TRBJ2-1	CASSRENYGEQFF
once	TRBV30	TRBJ2-1	CAWSGRGGYNEQFF
few	TRBV6-5	TRBJ1-1	CASSEGANTEAFF